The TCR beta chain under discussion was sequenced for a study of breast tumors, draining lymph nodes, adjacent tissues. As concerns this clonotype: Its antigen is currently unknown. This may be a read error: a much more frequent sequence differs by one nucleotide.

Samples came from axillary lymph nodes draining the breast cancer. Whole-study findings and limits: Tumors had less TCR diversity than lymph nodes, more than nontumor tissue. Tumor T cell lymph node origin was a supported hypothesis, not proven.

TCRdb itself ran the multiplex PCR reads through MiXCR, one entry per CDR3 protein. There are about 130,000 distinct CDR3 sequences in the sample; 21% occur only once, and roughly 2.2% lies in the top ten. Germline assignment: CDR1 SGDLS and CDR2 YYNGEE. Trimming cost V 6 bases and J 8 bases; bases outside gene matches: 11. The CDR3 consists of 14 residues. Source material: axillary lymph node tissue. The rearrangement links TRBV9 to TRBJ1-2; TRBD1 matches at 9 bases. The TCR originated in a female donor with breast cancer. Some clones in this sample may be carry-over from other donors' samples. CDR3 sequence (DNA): TGTGCCAGCAACCAACCGGGGACAGGGCGCGGCTACACCTTC. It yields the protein CASNQPGTGRGYTF.